This record covers a single T cell receptor (beta chain). These data originate in a study of blood T cell repertoires in COVID-19. Study-wide context: The United States, Italy and Spain provided the acute and convalescent COVID-19 samples.

As processed by the authors: Amplification from reference gene primers served as the basis for estimated nucleated cell counts. The method was immunoSEQ multiplex PCR; TCRdb's version includes in-frame clones alone and lacks a portion of them. Clone size and the V and J calls come from that table; the DNA yielded D and trimming. The sample holds about 230,000 clones, roughly 84% seen once. Sequencing used peripheral blood. This clonotype was sampled from a man in his forties with acute or convalescent COVID-19.

CDR3 sequence: CASSPPLRQGTEAFF. DNA for the CDR3: TGTGCCAGCAGCCCTCCTCTTAGGCAGGGCACTGAAGCTTTCTTT. This rearrangement joins TRBV3-1 (or the pseudogene TRBV3-2) to TRBJ1-1; tentative D call: TRBD1 (5 bases). The V gene lost 4 bases and the J gene lost 4 bases, with 16 bases spanning the gap. The CDR3 is 15 residues long. The germline CDR1 and CDR2 sequences are LGHDT and YNNKEL (reference sequence).